The 3 T cell receptor beta chains in this list originate from one sample, sequenced in a study of identifying expanded T cells in peripheral blood. TCRdb's table, derived via immunoSEQ multiplex PCR, lists solely in-frame clones and lacks some. Among approximately 130,000 clones listed, 75% to 90% were seen once. The sample was blood. All receptors come from a person aged 18-69 years in good health.

The chain uses TRBV19 and TRBJ2-1; the match to TRBD1 covers 7 bases. Germline CDR1 and CDR2: LNHDA and SQIVND (reference sequence). The CDR3 contains 16 residues. V was pared by 5 bases and J by 3 bases, with 10 bases of the junction left unmatched. This chain's CDR3 is CASSADRALLYNEQFF. CDR3 bases: TGTGCCAGTAGTGCCGACAGGGCCCTCCTCTACAATGAGCAGTTCTTC.

This sequence joins TRBV6-5 and TRBJ1-1; possibly TRBD1 for D (5 bases). The CDR3 loop spans 14 amino acids. Trimming shortened V by 8 bases and J by 2 bases, and 15 bases separated the two germline ends. Germline V gene sequence: CDR1 MNHEY, CDR2 SVGAGI. CDR3 amino acids: CASQRDRSNTEAFF. CDR3 DNA sequence: TGTGCCAGCCAGAGGGACCGAAGTAACACTGAAGCTTTCTTT.

The V call is TRBV5-6, the J call TRBJ1-3; D is ambiguous. This CDR3 region has 15 residues. Deletions cut 1 base from V and 2 bases from J, with 10 bases between. Germline CDR1 reads SGHDT; CDR2 reads YYEEEE. Here the CDR3 reads CASSLFGEAGNTIYF. CDR3 bases: TGTGCCAGCAGCTTGTTTGGGGAAGCTGGAAACACCATATATTTT.